The 31 T cell receptor beta chains below come from one sample, sequenced in a study of blood T cell repertoires in COVID-19. The data were produced by immunoSEQ multiplex PCR, yet TCRdb's version contains in-frame clones alone and is incomplete. The table lists roughly 290,000 clones, around 90% of them singletons, with around 1.7% in the top ten. Sequencing was done on a sample of PBMCs or T cells enriched from blood (not recorded which). Receptors originate from a woman between 35 and 50 years old who had recovered from COVID-19.

The chain recombines TRBV5-1 with TRBJ1-3; 9 nucleotides agree with TRBD1. J gave up 4 bases and V 1 base, and 6 bases lay outside the gene matches. CDR1 and CDR2 (germline): SGHRS, YFSETQ. This CDR3 is 16 amino acids long. The CDR3 protein is CASSLWGQGPGNTIYF. The CDR3 DNA reads as TGCGCCAGCAGCTTGTGGGGACAGGGTCCCGGAAACACCATATATTTT.

This rearrangement joins TRBV4-1 to TRBJ1-6, with D uncertain. The germline V gene has CDR1 MGHRA and CDR2 YSYEKL. This CDR3 region has 15 residues. The V end was cut by 2 bases, the J end by 7 bases, with 12 bases between. CDR3 coding DNA: TGCGCCAGCAGCCAAAAAGAGGGCCAAAATTCACCCCTCCACTTT. Translated: CASSQKEGQNSPLHF.

Of note for this clone: Within the sample, other DNA sequences also encode this same CDR3. The CDR3 DNA follows: TGTGCCAGCAGCTTGAGGACTAGCGGGGGGATCACAGATACGCAGTATTTT. Its protein is CASSLRTSGGITDTQYF. This sequence joins TRBV7-9 and TRBJ2-3, with 14 bases matching TRBD2. The trim removed 3 bases at V and 2 bases at J, leaving 4 bases unmatched. The length of the CDR3 is 17 residues. Per the germline V gene, CDR1 is SEHNR and CDR2 is FQNEAQ (reference sequence).

This chain links TRBV5-4 with TRBJ1-2; 10 nucleotides match TRBD1. Germline V gene data show CDR1 as SGHNT and CDR2 as YYREEE (reference sequence). Unmatched junction bases numbered 10, after V lost 4 bases and J lost 7 bases. The CDR3 has 15 residues. CDR3 DNA: TGTGCCAGCAGCAAACGGGACAGGGGAATGTTTGGCTACACCTTC. Protein product: CASSKRDRGMFGYTF.

The rearrangement uses TRBV21-1 and TRBJ1-1; the D call in the table, TRBD1, was not verified against the DNA. TRBV21-1 is labeled a pseudogene. The CDR3 covers 17 residues. Here the CDR3 DNA reads TGTGCCAGCAGGAGGAAGTGCACAGGTACTATGAACACTGAAGCTTTCTTT. As protein: CASRRKCTGTMNTEAFF.

The J gene is TRBJ1-2, the V gene TRBV30; possible D gene TRBD1, 6 bases. Trimming shortened V by 5 bases and J by 2 bases, and 6 bases separated the two germline ends. Germline V gives CDR1 GTSNPN, CDR2 SVGIG (reference sequence). The CDR3 loop spans 11 amino acids. The chain's CDR3 is CAWGQNYGYTF. The CDR3 DNA sequence: TGTGCCTGGGGACAGAACTATGGCTACACCTTC.

The table lists this clone with a count of one. The chain is built from TRBV19 and TRBJ1-2, with TRBD1 identical over 8 bases. The CDR3 runs to 17 residues. With 3 bases clipped from V and 6 bases from J, the junction kept 15 bases outside the gene matches. Germline V CDR1 and CDR2: LNHDA, SQIVND (reference sequence). CDR3 amino acids: CASSIGPGGATVDGYTF. The CDR3 DNA reads TGTGCCAGTAGTATCGGACCAGGGGGCGCGACAGTGGATGGCTACACCTTC.

The CDR3 protein is CASSRGGGFGNTIYF. CDR3 DNA sequence: TGTGCCAGCAGCCGAGGCGGGGGCTTTGGAAACACCATATATTTT. The gene calls are TRBV7-6 and TRBJ1-3, with D tentatively TRBD1 (6 bases). The germline gives CDR1 SGHVS, CDR2 FNYEAQ. V was cut by 5 bases and J by 3 bases, with 14 bases left in between. The CDR3 extends over 15 amino acids.

This chain links TRBV7-2 with TRBJ1-5; D is ambiguous. Germline assignment: CDR1 SGHTA and CDR2 FQGNSA. The V gene lost 2 bases and the J gene lost 9 bases, with 8 bases spanning the gap. CDR3 length equals 12 residues. CDR3 DNA sequence: TGTGCCAGCAGCTTACTCTACCCGCCCCAGCATTTT. Protein: CASSLLYPPQHF.

The V gene is TRBV19, the J gene TRBJ2-1, with D possibly matching TRBD1 (6 bases). Germline CDR1 reads LNHDA; CDR2 reads SQIVND (reference sequence). Trimming removed 6 bases at V and 7 bases at J, with 13 bases between. CDR3 length: 13 amino acids. CDR3 region: CASRKNRENEQFF. Here the CDR3 DNA reads TGTGCCAGTAGGAAGAACAGGGAAAATGAGCAGTTCTTC.

This rearrangement joins TRBV6-6 to TRBJ2-5; D gene unclear. Per the germline V gene, CDR1 is MNHNY and CDR2 is SVGAGI (reference sequence). V lost 4 bases and J lost 4, with 16 bases in between. This CDR3 is 15 amino acids long. CDR3 bases: TGTGCCAGCAGTTTATCCCCAGGCTTCATAGAGACCCAGTACTTC. It specifies CASSLSPGFIETQYF.

J is TRBJ1-1 and V is TRBV2; 7 bases are a match to TRBD1. The V segment lost 6 bases and the J segment 1 base; nucleotides outside the gene matches: 5. The CDR3 is 14 amino acids. Germline CDR1 and CDR2: SNHLY and FYNNEI. In DNA, the CDR3 is TGTGCCAGCAGCCAGGGGGTGGCGAACACTGAAGCTTTCTTT. Its translation is CASSQGVANTEAFF.

V is TRBV5-1 and J is TRBJ2-3; D is undetermined. Germline values: CDR1 SGHRS, CDR2 YFSETQ. V was clipped by 4 bases and J by 3 bases, with 6 bases between them. This CDR3 is 12 amino acids long. CDR3 protein: CASSGETDTQYF. CDR3 nucleotide sequence: TGCGCCAGCAGCGGAGAGACAGATACGCAGTATTTT.

The V call is TRBV11-1, the J call TRBJ1-1; D remains unclear. Trimming removed 1 base at V and 1 base at J, with 10 bases between. Per the germline V gene, CDR1 is SGHAT and CDR2 is FQDESV (reference sequence). The CDR3 spans 15 residues. Written as DNA, the CDR3 is TGTGCCAGCAGCTTAGACGCTAACAGGAACACTGAAGCTTTCTTT. This codes for CASSLDANRNTEAFF. Combining the CDR3 with reference TRBV11-1 and TRBJ1-1 gives the whole variable domain EAEVAQSPRYKITEKSQAVAFWCDPISGHATLYWYRQILGQGPELLVQFQDESVVDDSQLPKDRFSAERLKGVDSTLKIQPAELGDSAMYLCASSLDANRNTEAFFGQGTRLTVV.

The V and J genes are TRBV19 and TRBJ1-2; D is perhaps TRBD1 (5 bases). Germline V lookup: CDR1 LNHDA, CDR2 SQIVND (reference sequence). V dropped 7 bases and J dropped 4 bases, with 10 bases sitting between them. This CDR3 comprises 12 residues. CDR3 sequence: CASITGSYGYTF. CDR3 in DNA: TGTGCCAGTATCACAGGATCCTATGGCTACACCTTC.

The rearrangement links TRBV5-1 to TRBJ1-1, with D possibly being TRBD1 (6 bases). The CDR3 contains 15 residues. Per germline, CDR1 SGHRS and CDR2 YFSETQ. Between the trimmed V and J ends, which lost 5 bases and 4 bases, there was a span of 18 bases. Here the CDR3 DNA reads TGCGCCAGCAGGCCCCCCAGGGGAACCATCACTGAAGCTTTCTTT. As protein: CASRPPRGTITEAFF.

The chain couples TRBV6-1 to TRBJ1-1; no firm D call. The CDR3 length is 14 residues. The V end was cut by 1 base, the J end by 5 bases, with 11 bases between. CDR1 is MNHNS and CDR2 is SASEGT in the germline V gene. The CDR3: CASSEGAGGTEAFF. As DNA, the CDR3 is TGTGCCAGCAGTGAAGGGGCAGGTGGGACTGAAGCTTTCTTT.

The J gene is TRBJ1-5, the V gene TRBV14; tentative D call: TRBD1 (6 bases). The V end lost 4 bases, the J end lost 4 bases, and 23 bases lay between the germline ends. The length of the CDR3 is 18 residues. Per germline, CDR1 SGHDN and CDR2 FVKESK. The CDR3 nucleotides are TGTGCCAGCAGCCTGAAGACAGGCCCTAGGCTCCCTAATCAGCCCCAGCATTTT. This codes for CASSLKTGPRLPNQPQHF. The variable domain in full, with the rest retrieved from reference TRBV14 and TRBJ1-5, is EAGVTQFPSHSVIEKGQTVTLRCDPISGHDNLYWYRRVMGKEIKFLLHFVKESKQDESGMPNNRFLAERTGGTYSTLKVQPAELEDSGVYFCASSLKTGPRLPNQPQHFGDGTRLSIL.

The rearrangement uses TRBV21-1 and TRBJ2-1; the table's D gene call, TRBD2, was not cross checked with the DNA. TRBV21-1 is flagged as a pseudogene. CDR3 length: 17 residues. The CDR3 DNA sequence: TGTGCCAGCAGCAAAATAGAGCGGGAGGGACAGAACAATGAGCAGTTCTTC. Translation gives CASSKIEREGQNNEQFF.

This chain joins TRBV9 and TRBJ2-7, with D possibly TRBD1 on 6 matching bases. This CDR3 region has 13 residues. Germline V lookup: CDR1 SGDLS, CDR2 YYNGEE. V gave up 5 bases and J gave up 4 bases, with 13 bases separating them. CDR3 amino acids: CASSGAGTYEQYF. DNA for the CDR3: TGTGCCAGCAGTGGGGCAGGGACATACGAGCAGTACTTC. The full variable domain, completed using reference TRBV9 and TRBJ2-7, is DSGVTQTPKHLITATGQRVTLRCSPRSGDLSVYWYQQSLDQGLQFLIQYYNGEERAKGNILERFSAQQFPDLHSELNLSSLELGDSALYFCASSGAGTYEQYFGPGTRLTVT.

The rearrangement links TRBV7-2 to TRBJ1-2, with 10 bases matching TRBD1. Germline V gives CDR1 SGHTA, CDR2 FQGNSA. The CDR3 is 15 residues long. With 5 bases clipped from V and 5 bases from J, the junction kept 8 bases outside the gene matches. The CDR3 DNA reads as TGTGCCAGCAGCCTAGGCGGGACAGGGGCGTATGGCTACACCTTC. It is translated as CASSLGGTGAYGYTF.

The genes are TRBV7-3 and TRBJ2-7; possible D gene TRBD1, 5 bases. The CDR3 is made up of 13 amino acids. The V gene's germline CDR1 is SGHTA and CDR2 FQGTGA. V was cut by 0 bases and J by 10 bases, with 13 bases left in between. In DNA form, the CDR3 reads TGTGCCAGCAGCTTAACTGACAGAGAACAACAGTACTTC. Protein product: CASSLTDREQQYF.

J is TRBJ1-1 and V is TRBV4-1; 7 positions match TRBD1. Germline V gene lookup returns CDR1 MGHRA and CDR2 YSYEKL. The CDR3 totals 16 residues. Trimming cost V 1 base and J 0 bases; bases outside gene matches: 5. This CDR3 reads CASSQGGTVMNTEAFF. The CDR3 DNA reads TGCGCCAGCAGCCAAGGTGGGACAGTCATGAACACTGAAGCTTTCTTT.

In DNA form, the CDR3 reads TGCGCCAGCAGCTTCAGGGCCAGGGGGACAAGCGACAATGAGCAGTTCTTC. Translating it yields CASSFRARGTSDNEQFF. This rearrangement joins TRBV5-1 to TRBJ2-1; 7 bases map to TRBD1. The CDR3 sequence is 17 residues long. Germline V gives CDR1 SGHRS, CDR2 YFSETQ. Trimming removed 2 bases from V and 5 bases from J; junction bases left unmatched: 13.

The chain employs TRBV6-1 and TRBJ1-4, with no clear D. This CDR3 spans 12 amino acids. Trimming stripped 1 base from V and 8 bases from J, with 5 bases between. CDR1 is MNHNS, CDR2 SASEGT, per germline. The CDR3 loop reads CASSEVLEKLFF. The CDR3, as DNA: TGTGCCAGCAGTGAAGTACTCGAAAAACTGTTTTTT.

The V gene is TRBV7-9, the J gene TRBJ2-3; 9 bases fit TRBD1. The CDR3 runs to 15 residues. From germline, CDR1 is SEHNR and CDR2 FQNEAQ (reference sequence). The J segment lost 6 bases and the V segment lost 1 base, leaving 5 bases of the junction unmatched. The CDR3, as DNA: TGTGCCAGCAGCTTAGGCGGACAGGGGTGGGATACGCAGTATTTT. This sequence encodes CASSLGGQGWDTQYF.

V is TRBV30 and J is TRBJ1-5; TRBD1 matches at 9 bases. Germline CDR1 GTSNPN, CDR2 SVGIG (reference sequence). CDR3 length equals 13 residues. The trim removed 5 bases at V and 4 bases at J, leaving 3 bases unmatched. DNA of the CDR3: TGTGCCTGGGGGACAGGGTATAATCAGCCCCAGCATTTT. This translates into CAWGTGYNQPQHF.

The genes are TRBV5-1 and TRBJ2-7, with 9 bases fitting TRBD1. The CDR3 consists of 15 residues. Germline V gene data show CDR1 as SGHRS and CDR2 as YFSETQ. After removal of 4 bases from V and 0 bases from J, the junction contained 5 bases not matched to a gene. As DNA, the CDR3 is TGCGCCAGCAGCAGGGGGACAGGGCCCTCCTACGAGCAGTACTTC. Amino acids: CASSRGTGPSYEQYF.

This rearrangement joins TRBV7-9 to TRBJ1-5; no reliable D call. The V gene's germline CDR1 is SEHNR and CDR2 FQNEAQ (reference sequence). The CDR3 length is 13 residues. Trimming removed 4 bases at V and 4 bases at J, with 8 bases between. For the CDR3, the DNA is TGTGCCAGCAGCTACTCGGGGAATCAGCCCCAGCATTTT. This gives the protein CASSYSGNQPQHF.

This clone was counted a few times. The chain combines TRBV9 with TRBJ2-3; the D gene is possibly TRBD2 (5 bases). Germline V gene lookup returns CDR1 SGDLS and CDR2 YYNGEE. V lost 0 bases, J lost 0 bases, and 14 bases lay in between. CDR3 length equals 17 residues. CDR3 amino acids: CASSVATVGGSTDTQYF. Written as DNA, the CDR3 is TGTGCCAGCAGCGTAGCTACTGTCGGCGGGAGCACAGATACGCAGTATTTT.

The chain carries TRBV11-2 and TRBJ1-6; 8 bases fit TRBD1. The CDR3 sequence is 16 residues long. V gave up 5 bases and J gave up 2 bases; unmatched junction bases: 5. Germline V lookup: CDR1 SGHAT, CDR2 FQNNGV. Here the CDR3 reads CASSHRTGPYNSPLHF. CDR3 in DNA: TGTGCCAGCAGCCACAGGACAGGGCCCTATAATTCACCCCTCCACTTT. Combining the CDR3 with reference TRBV11-2 and TRBJ1-6 gives the whole variable domain EAGVAQSPRYKIIEKRQSVAFWCNPISGHATLYWYQQILGQGPKLLIQFQNNGVVDDSQLPKDRFSAERLKGVDSTLKIQPAKLEDSAVYLCASSHRTGPYNSPLHFGNGTRLTVT.